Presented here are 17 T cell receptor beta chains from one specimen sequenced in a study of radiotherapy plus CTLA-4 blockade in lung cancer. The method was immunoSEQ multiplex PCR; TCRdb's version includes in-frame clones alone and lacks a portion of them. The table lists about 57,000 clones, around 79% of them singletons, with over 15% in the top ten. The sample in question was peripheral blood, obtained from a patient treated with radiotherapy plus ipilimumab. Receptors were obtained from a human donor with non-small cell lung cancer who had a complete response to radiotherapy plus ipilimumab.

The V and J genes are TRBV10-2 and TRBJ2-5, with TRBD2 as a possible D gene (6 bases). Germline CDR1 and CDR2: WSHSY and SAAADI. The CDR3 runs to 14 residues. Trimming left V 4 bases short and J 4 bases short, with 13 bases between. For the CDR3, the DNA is TGCGCCAGCAGTGGGGCGGGGCCTGTAGAGACCCAGTACTTC. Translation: CASSGAGPVETQYF.

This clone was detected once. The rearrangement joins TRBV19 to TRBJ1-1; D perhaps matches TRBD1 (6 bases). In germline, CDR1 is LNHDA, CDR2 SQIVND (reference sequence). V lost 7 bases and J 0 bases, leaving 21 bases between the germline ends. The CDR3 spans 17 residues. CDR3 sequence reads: CASTPRGGASMNTEAFF. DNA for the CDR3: TGTGCCAGTACCCCCCGCGGGGGCGCGAGTATGAACACTGAAGCTTTCTTT.

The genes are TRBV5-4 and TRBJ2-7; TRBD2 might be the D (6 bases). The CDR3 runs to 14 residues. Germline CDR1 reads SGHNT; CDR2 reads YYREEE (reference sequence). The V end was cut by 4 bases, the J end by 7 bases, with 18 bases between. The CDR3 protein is CASSPGGQGREQYF. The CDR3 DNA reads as TGTGCCAGCAGCCCTGGAGGGCAGGGCCGAGAGCAGTACTTC.

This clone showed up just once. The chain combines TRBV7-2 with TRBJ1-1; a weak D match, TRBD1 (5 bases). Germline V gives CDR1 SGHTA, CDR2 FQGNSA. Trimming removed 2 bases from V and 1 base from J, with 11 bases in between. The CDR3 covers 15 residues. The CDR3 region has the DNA TGTGCCAGCAGCTTAAATGCAGGGAAGAACACTGAAGCTTTCTTT. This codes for CASSLNAGKNTEAFF.

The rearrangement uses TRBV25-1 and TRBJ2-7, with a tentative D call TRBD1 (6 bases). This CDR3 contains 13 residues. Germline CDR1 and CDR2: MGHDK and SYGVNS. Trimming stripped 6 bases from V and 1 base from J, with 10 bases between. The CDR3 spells CASRATGSYEQYV. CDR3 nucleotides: TGTGCCAGCAGGGCTACAGGGTCCTACGAGCAGTACGTC.

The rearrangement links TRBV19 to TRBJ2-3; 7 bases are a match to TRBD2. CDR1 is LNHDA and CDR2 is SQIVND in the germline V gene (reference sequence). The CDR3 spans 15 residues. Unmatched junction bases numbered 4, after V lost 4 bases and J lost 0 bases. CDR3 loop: CASSTVLASTDTQYF. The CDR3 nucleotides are TGTGCCAGTAGTACCGTACTAGCGAGCACAGATACGCAGTATTTT. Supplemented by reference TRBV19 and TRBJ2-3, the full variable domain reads DGGITQSPKYLFRKEGQNVTLSCEQNLNHDAMYWYRQDPGQGLRLIYYSQIVNDFQKGDIAEGYSVSREKKESFPLTVTSAQKNPTAFYLCASSTVLASTDTQYFGPGTRLTVL.

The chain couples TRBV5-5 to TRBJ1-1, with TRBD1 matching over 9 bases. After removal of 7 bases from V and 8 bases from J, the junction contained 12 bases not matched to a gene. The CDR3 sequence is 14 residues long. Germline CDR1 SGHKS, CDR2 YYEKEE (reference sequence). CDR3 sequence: CASVPDRDRVEAFF. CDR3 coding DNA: TGTGCCAGCGTCCCAGACCGGGACAGGGTCGAAGCTTTCTTT.

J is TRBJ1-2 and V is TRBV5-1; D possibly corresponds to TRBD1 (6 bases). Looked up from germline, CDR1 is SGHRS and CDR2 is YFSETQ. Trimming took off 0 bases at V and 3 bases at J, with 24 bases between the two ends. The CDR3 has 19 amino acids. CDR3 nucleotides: TGCGCCAGCAGCTTGGCTACGCCGACGTGGGGGCGCCTCGACTATGGCTACACCTTC. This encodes CASSLATPTWGRLDYGYTF. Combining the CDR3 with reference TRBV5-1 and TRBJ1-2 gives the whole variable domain KAGVTQTPRYLIKTRGQQVTLSCSPISGHRSVSWYQQTPGQGLQFLFEYFSETQRNKGNFPGRFSGRQFSNSRSEMNVSTLELGDSALYLCASSLATPTWGRLDYGYTFGSGTRLTVV.

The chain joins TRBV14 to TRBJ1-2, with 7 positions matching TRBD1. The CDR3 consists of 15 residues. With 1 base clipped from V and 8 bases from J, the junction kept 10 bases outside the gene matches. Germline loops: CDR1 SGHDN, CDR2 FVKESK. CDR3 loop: CASSQVGGAVGGYTF. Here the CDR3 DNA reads TGTGCCAGCAGCCAAGTAGGGGGCGCCGTAGGAGGCTACACCTTC.

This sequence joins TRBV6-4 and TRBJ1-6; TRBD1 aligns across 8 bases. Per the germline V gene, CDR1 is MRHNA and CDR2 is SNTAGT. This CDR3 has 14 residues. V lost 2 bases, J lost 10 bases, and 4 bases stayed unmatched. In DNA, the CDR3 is TGTGCCAGCAGTGACACAGGGGGTAGGTCACCCCTCCACTTT. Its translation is CASSDTGGRSPLHF.

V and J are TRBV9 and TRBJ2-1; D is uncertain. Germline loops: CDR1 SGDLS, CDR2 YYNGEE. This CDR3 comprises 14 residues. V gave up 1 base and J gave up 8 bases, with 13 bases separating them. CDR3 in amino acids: CASSVWSSGDEQFF. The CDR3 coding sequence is TGTGCCAGCAGCGTATGGTCATCAGGCGATGAGCAGTTCTTC.

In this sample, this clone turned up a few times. The CDR3 region is CASSTPQGGNQPQHF. The CDR3 nucleotides read TGTGCCAGTAGTACCCCACAGGGAGGCAATCAGCCCCAGCATTTT. V and J are TRBV19 and TRBJ1-5; a possible D gene is TRBD1 (6 bases). The CDR3 runs 15 residues. Germline CDR1 LNHDA, CDR2 SQIVND (reference sequence). The V gene lost 4 bases and the J gene lost 2 bases, with 12 bases spanning the gap.

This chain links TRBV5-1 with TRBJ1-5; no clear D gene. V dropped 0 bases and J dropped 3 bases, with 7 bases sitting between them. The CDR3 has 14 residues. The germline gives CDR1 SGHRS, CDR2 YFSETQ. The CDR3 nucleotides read TGCGCCAGCAGCTTGGGAGGGATCAATCAGCCCCAGCATTTT. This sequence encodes CASSLGGINQPQHF.

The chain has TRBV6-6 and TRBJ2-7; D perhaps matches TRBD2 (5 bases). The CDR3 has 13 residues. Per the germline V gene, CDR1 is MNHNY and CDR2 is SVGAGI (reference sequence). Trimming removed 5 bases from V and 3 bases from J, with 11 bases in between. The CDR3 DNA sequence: TGTGCCAGCAGTCCGGGGAACTTCTACGAGCAGTACTTC. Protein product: CASSPGNFYEQYF.

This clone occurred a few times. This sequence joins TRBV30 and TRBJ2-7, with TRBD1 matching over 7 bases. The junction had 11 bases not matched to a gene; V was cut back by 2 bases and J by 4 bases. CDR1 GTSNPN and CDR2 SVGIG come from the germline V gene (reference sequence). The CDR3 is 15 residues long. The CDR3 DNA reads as TGTGCCTGGAGTCCACATTCGGGACAGAAATACGAGCAGTACGTC. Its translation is CAWSPHSGQKYEQYV.

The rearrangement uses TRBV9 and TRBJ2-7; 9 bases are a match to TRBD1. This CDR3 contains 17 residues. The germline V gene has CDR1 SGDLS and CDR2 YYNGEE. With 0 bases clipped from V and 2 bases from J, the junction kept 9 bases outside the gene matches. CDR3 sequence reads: CASSVGGAGTGPYEQYF. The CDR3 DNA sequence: TGTGCCAGCAGCGTAGGGGGTGCCGGGACAGGGCCCTACGAGCAGTACTTC.

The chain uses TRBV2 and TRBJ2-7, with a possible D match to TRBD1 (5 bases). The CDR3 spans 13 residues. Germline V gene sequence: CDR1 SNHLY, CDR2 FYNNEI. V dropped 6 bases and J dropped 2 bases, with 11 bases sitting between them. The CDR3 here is CASRAKGPYEQYV. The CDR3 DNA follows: TGTGCCAGCAGAGCAAAGGGGCCCTACGAGCAGTACGTC.